The clone carrying this T cell receptor beta chain occurred many times. The sequenced fragment ends 3 residues before the CDR3 boundary, so the rest is inferred from the germline J gene. The sample is drawn from a study of T cell clonality in common variable immunodeficiency. CDR1 and CDR2 (germline): LNHDA, SQIVND (reference sequence). This CDR3 region has 17 residues. Losses at the gene ends were 2 bases for V and 6 bases for J; bases not matched to a gene: 14. Here immunoSEQ multiplex PCR was the method, and the copy in TCRdb shows in-frame clones only, minus some. This sample comprises approximately 57,000 clones, none seen once only.

Material for sequencing was peripheral blood mononuclear cells. The receptor was isolated from a person aged 18 to 70 in good health. The rearrangement links TRBV19 to TRBJ1-2, with 8 bases that match TRBD1. The CDR3 DNA, read in part, is TGTGCCAGTAGTATAAGGGCAGGGGGCTTAGGGGCGGATGGC. Translated: CASSIRAGGLGADG. The entire CDR3 sequence reads CASSIRAGGLGADGYTF.